This TCR beta chain was identified during a study of cytomegalovirus exposure and HLA in healthy donors. The method was immunoSEQ multiplex PCR; TCRdb's version includes in-frame clones alone and lacks a portion of them. The sample records over 150,000 clones, about 90% being singletons. Per the germline V gene, CDR1 is MNHNS and CDR2 is SASEGT. The CDR3 covers 15 residues. The ends were cut back, 6 bases at V and 11 bases at J, with 25 bases in the middle. This clonotype originated in a man between 18 and 29 years old in good health and CMV-seropositive. Sample: PBMCs. V gene TRBV6-1 combines with J gene TRBJ1-1, with D possibly TRBD1 on 6 matching bases. Here the CDR3 DNA reads TGTGCCAGCAGACTAACAGAAACAGGGTACGCGGAGGCTTTCTTT. It specifies CASRLTETGYAEAFF.